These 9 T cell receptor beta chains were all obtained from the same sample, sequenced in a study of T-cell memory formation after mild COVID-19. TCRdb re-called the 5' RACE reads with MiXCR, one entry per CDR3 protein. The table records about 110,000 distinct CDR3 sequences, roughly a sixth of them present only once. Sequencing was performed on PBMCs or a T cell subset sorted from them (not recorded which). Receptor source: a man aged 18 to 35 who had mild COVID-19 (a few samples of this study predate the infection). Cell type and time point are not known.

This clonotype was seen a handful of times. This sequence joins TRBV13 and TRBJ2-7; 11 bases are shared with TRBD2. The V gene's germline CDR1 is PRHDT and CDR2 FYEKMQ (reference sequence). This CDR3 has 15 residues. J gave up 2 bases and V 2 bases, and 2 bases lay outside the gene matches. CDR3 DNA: TGTGCCAGCAGCTTAATAGCGGGGGGGCCCTACGAGCAGTACTTC. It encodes CASSLIAGGPYEQYF.

CDR3 nucleotide sequence: TGTGCCATCAGCGCGGGACAGGGGGTTGCAACTAATGAAAAACTGTTTTTT. It is translated as CAISAGQGVATNEKLFF. The V call is TRBV10-3, the J call TRBJ1-4; 11 bases line up with TRBD1. The germline CDR1 and CDR2 sequences are ENHRY and SYGVKD. The CDR3 loop spans 17 amino acids. The V and J ends lost 6 bases and 0 bases, in that order; junction bases with no gene match: 6.

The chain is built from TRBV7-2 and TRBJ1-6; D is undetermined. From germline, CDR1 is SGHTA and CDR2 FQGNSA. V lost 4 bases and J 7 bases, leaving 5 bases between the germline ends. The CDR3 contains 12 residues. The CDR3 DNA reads TGTGCCAGCAGCTACTACAATTCACCCCTCCACTTT. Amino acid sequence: CASSYYNSPLHF.

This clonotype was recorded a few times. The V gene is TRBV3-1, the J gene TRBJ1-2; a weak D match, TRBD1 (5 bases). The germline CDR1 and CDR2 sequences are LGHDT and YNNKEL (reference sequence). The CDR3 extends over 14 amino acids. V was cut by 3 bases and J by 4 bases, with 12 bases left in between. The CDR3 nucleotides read TGTGCCAGCAGCCATGACAGAAGGCCCTATGGCTACACCTTC. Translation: CASSHDRRPYGYTF.

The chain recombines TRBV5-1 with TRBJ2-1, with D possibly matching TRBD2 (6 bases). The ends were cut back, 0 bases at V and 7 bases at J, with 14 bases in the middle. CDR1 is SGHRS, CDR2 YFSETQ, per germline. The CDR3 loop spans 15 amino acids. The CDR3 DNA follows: TGCGCCAGCAGCTTGGTTCCGGGGGATTTAAATGAGCAGTTCTTC. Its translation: CASSLVPGDLNEQFF.

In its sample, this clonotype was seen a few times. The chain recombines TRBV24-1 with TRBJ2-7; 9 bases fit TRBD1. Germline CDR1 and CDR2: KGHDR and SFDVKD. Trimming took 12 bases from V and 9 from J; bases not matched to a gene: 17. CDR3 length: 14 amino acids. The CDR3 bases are TGTGCCCCTCGGGACAGGGCCTCTACGAAGGGGCAGTACGTC. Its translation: CAPRDRASTKGQYV.

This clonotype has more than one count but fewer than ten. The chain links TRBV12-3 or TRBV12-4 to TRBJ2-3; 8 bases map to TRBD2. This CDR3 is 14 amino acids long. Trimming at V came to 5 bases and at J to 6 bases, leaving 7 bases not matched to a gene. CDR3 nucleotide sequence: TGTGCCAGCAGTCCCGGGGGGGGGGTGGATACGCAGTATTTT. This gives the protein CASSPGGGVDTQYF.

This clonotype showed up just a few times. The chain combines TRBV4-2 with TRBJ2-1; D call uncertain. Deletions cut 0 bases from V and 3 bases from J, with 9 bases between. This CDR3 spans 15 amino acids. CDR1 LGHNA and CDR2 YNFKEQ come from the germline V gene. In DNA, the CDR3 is TGTGCCAGCAGCCAAGATCGGCTTCGCTACAATGAGCAGTTCTTC. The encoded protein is CASSQDRLRYNEQFF.

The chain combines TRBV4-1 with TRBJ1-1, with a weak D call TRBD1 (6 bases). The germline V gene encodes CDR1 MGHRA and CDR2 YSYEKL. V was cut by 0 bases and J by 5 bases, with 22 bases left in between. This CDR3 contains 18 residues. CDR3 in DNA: TGCGCCAGCAGCCAAGAAAGGAGGCAGGGGCGCCCGGGGACTGAAGCTTTCTTT. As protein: CASSQERRQGRPGTEAFF.